This passage covers 9 T cell receptor beta chains from one sample sequenced in a study of response to subunit inactivated influenza vaccine. In TCRdb, the RT-PCR reads were re-called with MiXCR into one record per CDR3 protein. The profile shows about 650,000 distinct CDR3 sequences, around 13% of them singletons. Here the sequenced sample was PBMCs from blood, taken approximately 15 days before vaccination. Every receptor here comes from a man over 45 who received an inactivated influenza vaccine.

This clonotype was counted a few times. A read error may produce the germline difference seen at one junction end. The chain links TRBV2 to TRBJ2-7; 7 nucleotides agree with TRBD2. CDR1 is SNHLY, CDR2 FYNNEI, per germline. The CDR3 is made up of 12 amino acids. For the CDR3, the DNA is TGTGCCAGCAGGATCAATCCCGGGGGGTACGCGTTC. Its translation: CASRINPGGYAF.

This clonotype came up a few times. This sequence joins TRBV5-1 and TRBJ2-7; 9 bases are a match to TRBD2. V lost 0 bases and J lost 2; bases outside the gene matches: 6. CDR1 SGHRS and CDR2 YFSETQ come from the germline V gene. The CDR3 is 16 amino acids. The CDR3 sequence: CASSLVAGDAPYEQYF. The DNA of the CDR3 is TGCGCCAGCAGCTTGGTAGCGGGAGATGCGCCCTACGAGCAGTACTTC.

The chain has TRBV28 and TRBJ2-3, with a tentative D call TRBD2 (6 bases). Per germline, CDR1 MDHEN and CDR2 SYDVKM. The CDR3 has 15 residues. V lost 6 bases and J lost 8, with 21 bases in between. CDR3 region: CASSPGSQVGVTQYF. In nucleotides, the CDR3 is TGTGCCAGCAGCCCCGGGAGCCAAGTAGGTGTTACGCAGTATTTT.

The rearrangement links TRBV9 to TRBJ1-1; 9 bases fit TRBD1. V trimming: 2 bases; J trimming: 5 bases; junction bases outside the gene matches: 4. Germline CDR1 and CDR2: SGDLS and YYNGEE. CDR3 length: 14 residues. CDR3 loop: CASSVGTGRTEAFF. The DNA for the CDR3 is TGTGCCAGCAGCGTCGGGACAGGGCGGACTGAAGCTTTCTTT.

V usage is TRBV9 and J usage is TRBJ2-3; D not resolved. CDR1 is SGDLS, CDR2 YYNGEE, per germline. The CDR3 loop spans 16 amino acids. The V end was cut by 0 bases, the J end by 2 bases, with 13 bases between. The CDR3 region is CASSVEVGSPTDTQYF. DNA for the CDR3: TGTGCCAGCAGCGTAGAAGTTGGAAGTCCCACAGATACGCAGTATTTT.

This clonotype was counted between two and nine times. The V and J genes are TRBV20-1 and TRBJ1-1; D is possibly TRBD1 (5 bases). V shed 3 bases and J shed 1 base, with 12 bases lying between them. The CDR3 is 14 amino acids. CDR1 is DFQATT and CDR2 is SNEGSKA in the germline V gene (reference sequence). CDR3 in DNA: TGCAGTGCTAGGGGGGGTGGGCCGAACACTGAAGCTTTCTTT. Translation: CSARGGGPNTEAFF.

This clonotype was seen many times. The chain combines TRBV3-1 with TRBJ2-3; weak D call: TRBD2 (6 bases). This CDR3 has 17 residues. Germline V gives CDR1 LGHDT, CDR2 YNNKEL (reference sequence). V was pared by 0 bases and J by 1 base, with 14 bases between. DNA of the CDR3: TGTGCCAGCAGCCAAGATTTCGGGGGAAGCGGCACAGATACGCAGTATTTT. Translating it yields CASSQDFGGSGTDTQYF.

This clonotype was seen more than once but under ten times. This rearrangement joins TRBV27 to TRBJ2-3; TRBD2 agrees at 9 bases. The V gene's germline CDR1 is MNHEY and CDR2 SMNVEV (reference sequence). V was pared by 5 bases and J by 5 bases, with 17 bases of the junction left unmatched. This CDR3 comprises 18 residues. The CDR3 here is CASSPTPGGGGERDTQYF. The CDR3 DNA reads TGTGCCAGCAGTCCCACCCCCGGCGGGGGGGGTGAAAGAGATACGCAGTATTTT.

The chain combines TRBV6-5 with TRBJ1-4; a weak D match, TRBD1 (6 bases). The germline V gene encodes CDR1 MNHEY and CDR2 SVGAGI. This CDR3 contains 15 residues. The germline V and J ends were trimmed by 0 bases and 9 bases, with 14 bases remaining between them. CDR3 amino acids: CASSYSTGQVQKLFF. The CDR3 DNA follows: TGTGCCAGCAGTTACTCGACAGGCCAGGTTCAAAAACTGTTTTTT.